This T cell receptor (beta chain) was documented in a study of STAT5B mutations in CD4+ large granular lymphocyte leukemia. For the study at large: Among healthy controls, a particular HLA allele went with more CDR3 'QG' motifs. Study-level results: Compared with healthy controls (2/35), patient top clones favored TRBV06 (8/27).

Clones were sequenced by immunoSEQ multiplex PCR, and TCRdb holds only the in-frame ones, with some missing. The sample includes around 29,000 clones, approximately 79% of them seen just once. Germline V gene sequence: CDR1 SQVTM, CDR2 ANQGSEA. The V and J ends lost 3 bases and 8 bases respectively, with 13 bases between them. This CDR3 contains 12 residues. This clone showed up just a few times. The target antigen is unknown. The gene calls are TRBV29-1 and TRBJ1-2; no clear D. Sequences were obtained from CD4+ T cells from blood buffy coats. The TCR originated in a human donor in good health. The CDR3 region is CSVDRNTWGYTF. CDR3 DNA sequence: TGCAGCGTTGATAGAAACACCTGGGGCTACACCTTC.